This T cell receptor (beta chain) originates from a study of control samples from healthy donors and cancer patients. This CDR3 is 14 amino acids long. The germline CDR1 and CDR2 sequences are ENHRY and SYGVKD. V lost 5 bases and J lost 0, with 8 bases in between. The data were produced by immunoSEQ multiplex PCR, yet TCRdb's version contains in-frame clones alone and is incomplete. There are 150,000 to 200,000 clones in the sample; approximately 94% occur only once, and approximately 15% lies in the top ten. Sequencing was performed on PBMCs. The chain couples TRBV10-3 to TRBJ1-5; D is ambiguous. The origin of this receptor is a man between 60 and 70 years old with colorectal cancer. The CDR3 sequence is CAISPSDSNQPQHF. The CDR3 coding sequence is TGTGCCATCAGTCCATCGGATAGCAATCAGCCCCAGCATTTT.